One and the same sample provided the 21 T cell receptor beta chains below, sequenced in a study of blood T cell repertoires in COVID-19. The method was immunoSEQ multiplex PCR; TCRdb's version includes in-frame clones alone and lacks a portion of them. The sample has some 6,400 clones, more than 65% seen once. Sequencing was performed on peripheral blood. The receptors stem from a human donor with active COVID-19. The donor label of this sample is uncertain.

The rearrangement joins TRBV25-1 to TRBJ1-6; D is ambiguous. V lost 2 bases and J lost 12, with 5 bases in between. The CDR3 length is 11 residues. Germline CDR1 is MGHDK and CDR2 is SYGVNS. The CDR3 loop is CASSETGPLHF. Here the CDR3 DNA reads TGTGCCAGCAGTGAAACGGGACCCCTCCACTTT. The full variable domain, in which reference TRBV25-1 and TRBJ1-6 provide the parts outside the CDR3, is EADIYQTPRYLVIGTGKKITLECSQTMGHDKMYWYQQDPGMELHLIHYSYGVNSTEKGDLSSESTVSRIRTEHFPLTLESARPSHTSQYLCASSETGPLHFGNGTRLTVT.

The CDR3 DNA follows: TGTGCCAGCAGTCCTACCGGTTCTAGCGGGGGAACCTACAATGAGCAGTTCTTC. It encodes CASSPTGSSGGTYNEQFF. The V and J genes are TRBV6-6 and TRBJ2-1; 10 bases align to TRBD2. The CDR3 spans 18 residues. V trimming: 5 bases; J trimming: 2 bases; junction bases outside the gene matches: 12. Germline V gene data show CDR1 as MNHNY and CDR2 as SVGAGI (reference sequence).

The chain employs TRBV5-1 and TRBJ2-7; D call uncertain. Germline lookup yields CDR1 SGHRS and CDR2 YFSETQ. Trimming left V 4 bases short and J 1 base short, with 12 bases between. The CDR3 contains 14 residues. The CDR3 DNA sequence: TGCGCCAGCAGCGCAACCGGTCTTTCCTACGAGCAGTACTTC. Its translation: CASSATGLSYEQYF. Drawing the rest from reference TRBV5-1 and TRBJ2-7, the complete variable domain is KAGVTQTPRYLIKTRGQQVTLSCSPISGHRSVSWYQQTPGQGLQFLFEYFSETQRNKGNFPGRFSGRQFSNSRSEMNVSTLELGDSALYLCASSATGLSYEQYFGPGTRLTVT.

Here the CDR3 DNA reads TGTGCCAGCAGTTACCGGGGACTCAGCGGATCCTACGAGCAGTACTTC. Its protein product is CASSYRGLSGSYEQYF. The gene calls are TRBV6-2 or TRBV6-3 and TRBJ2-7; a possible D gene is TRBD2 (6 bases). Trimming removed 2 bases at V and 1 base at J, with 15 bases between. The CDR3 length is 16 residues. Germline lookup yields CDR1 MNHEY and CDR2 SVGEGT.

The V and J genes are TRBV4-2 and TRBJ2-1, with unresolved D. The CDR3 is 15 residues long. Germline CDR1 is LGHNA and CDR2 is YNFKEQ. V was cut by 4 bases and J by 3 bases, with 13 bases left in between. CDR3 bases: TGTGCCAGCAGCCTCCGACCGCCTAGCTACAATGAGCAGTTCTTC. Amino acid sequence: CASSLRPPSYNEQFF.

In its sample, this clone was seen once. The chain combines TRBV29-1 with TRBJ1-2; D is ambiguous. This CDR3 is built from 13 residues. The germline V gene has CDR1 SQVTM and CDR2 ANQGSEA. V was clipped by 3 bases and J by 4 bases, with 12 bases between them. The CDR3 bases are TGCAGCGTTGAGGCCAAGCCAGGCTATGGCTACACCTTC. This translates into CSVEAKPGYGYTF.

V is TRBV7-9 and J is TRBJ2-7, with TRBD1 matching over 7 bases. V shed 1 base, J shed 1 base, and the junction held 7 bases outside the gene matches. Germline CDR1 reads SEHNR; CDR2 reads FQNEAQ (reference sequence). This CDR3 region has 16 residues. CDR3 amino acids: CASSLGYRGQSYEQYF. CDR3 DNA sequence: TGTGCCAGCAGCTTAGGTTACAGGGGCCAGTCCTACGAGCAGTACTTC.

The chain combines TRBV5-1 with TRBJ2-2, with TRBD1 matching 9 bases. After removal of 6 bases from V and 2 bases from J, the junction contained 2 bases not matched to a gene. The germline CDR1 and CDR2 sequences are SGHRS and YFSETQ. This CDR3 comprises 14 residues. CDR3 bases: TGCGCCAGCACGGGACAGGGAAACACCGGGGAGCTGTTTTTT. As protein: CASTGQGNTGELFF.

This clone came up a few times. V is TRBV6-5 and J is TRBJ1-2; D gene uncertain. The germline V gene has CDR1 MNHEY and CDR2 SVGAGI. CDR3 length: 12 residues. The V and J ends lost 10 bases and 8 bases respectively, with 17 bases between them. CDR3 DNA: TGTGCCACCTACGGAGGGATTCTCGGCTACACCTTC. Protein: CATYGGILGYTF.

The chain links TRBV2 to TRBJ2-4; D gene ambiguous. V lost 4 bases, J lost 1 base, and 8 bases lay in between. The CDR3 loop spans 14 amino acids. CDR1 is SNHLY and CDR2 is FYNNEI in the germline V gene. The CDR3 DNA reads TGTGCCAGCAGTGTTGCAGTCGCCAAAAACATTCAGTACTTC. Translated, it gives CASSVAVAKNIQYF.

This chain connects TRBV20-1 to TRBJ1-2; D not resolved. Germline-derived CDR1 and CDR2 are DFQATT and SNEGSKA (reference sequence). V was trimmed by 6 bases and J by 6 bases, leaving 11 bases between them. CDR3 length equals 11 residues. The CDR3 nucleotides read TGCAGTGCCATATTGGAGAATGGCTACACCTTC. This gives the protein CSAILENGYTF.

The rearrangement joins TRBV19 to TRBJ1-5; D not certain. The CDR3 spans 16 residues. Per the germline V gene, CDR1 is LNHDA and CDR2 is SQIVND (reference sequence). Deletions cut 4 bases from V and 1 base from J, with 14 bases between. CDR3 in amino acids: CASSSASGDSNQPQHF. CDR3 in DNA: TGTGCCAGTAGTAGCGCTTCGGGAGACAGCAATCAGCCCCAGCATTTT.

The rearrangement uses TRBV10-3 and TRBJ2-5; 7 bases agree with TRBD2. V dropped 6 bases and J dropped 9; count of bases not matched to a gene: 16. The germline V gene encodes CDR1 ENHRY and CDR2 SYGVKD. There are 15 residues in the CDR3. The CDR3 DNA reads TGTGCCATCAGCGATAGCGGGCGCGGGGTGATGGCCCAGTACTTC. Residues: CAISDSGRGVMAQYF.

This CDR3 is CASSFLAGDSYEQYF. The CDR3 DNA is TGTGCCAGTAGTTTCCTAGCGGGAGACTCCTACGAGCAGTACTTC. The chain employs TRBV19 and TRBJ2-7; 10 bases agree with TRBD2. The CDR3 is 15 residues long. CDR1 and CDR2 (germline): LNHDA, SQIVND (reference sequence). The V gene end was trimmed by 5 bases and the J gene end by 0 bases; junction bases not matched to a gene: 4.

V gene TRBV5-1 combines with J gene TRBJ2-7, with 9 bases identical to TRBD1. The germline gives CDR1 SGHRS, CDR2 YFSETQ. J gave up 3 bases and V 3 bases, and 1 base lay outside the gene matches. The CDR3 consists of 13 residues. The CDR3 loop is CASSSDRGYEQYF. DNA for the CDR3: TGCGCCAGCAGCTCGGACAGGGGCTACGAGCAGTACTTC.

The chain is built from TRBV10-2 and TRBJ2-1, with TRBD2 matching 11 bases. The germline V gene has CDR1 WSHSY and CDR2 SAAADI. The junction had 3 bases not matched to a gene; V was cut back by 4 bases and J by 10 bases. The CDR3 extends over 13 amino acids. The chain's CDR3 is CASSVAGGREQFF. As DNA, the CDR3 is TGCGCCAGCAGTGTAGCGGGGGGGCGGGAGCAGTTCTTC.

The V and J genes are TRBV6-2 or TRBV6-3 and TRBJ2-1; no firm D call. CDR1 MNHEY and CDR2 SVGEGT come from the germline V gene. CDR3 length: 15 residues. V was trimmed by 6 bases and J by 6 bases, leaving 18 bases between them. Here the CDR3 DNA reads TGTGCCAGCAGCCCCCTTCCGGGTCGCTTCAATGAGCAGTTCTTC. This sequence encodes CASSPLPGRFNEQFF.

This CDR3 is CAWGQVYYTF. As DNA, the CDR3 is TGTGCCTGGGGACAGGTATACTACACCTTC. The chain is built from TRBV30 and TRBJ1-2, with 7 positions matching TRBD1. The germline V gene has CDR1 GTSNPN and CDR2 SVGIG (reference sequence). Trimming took 5 bases from V and 10 from J; bases not matched to a gene: 4. The CDR3 is 10 residues long.

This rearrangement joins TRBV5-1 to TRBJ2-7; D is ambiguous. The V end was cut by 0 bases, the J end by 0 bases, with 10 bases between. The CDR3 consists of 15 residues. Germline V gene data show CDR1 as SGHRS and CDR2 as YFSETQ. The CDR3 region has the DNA TGCGCCAGCAGCTTGGTTCCAGTCAGCTCCTACGAGCAGTACTTC. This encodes CASSLVPVSSYEQYF.

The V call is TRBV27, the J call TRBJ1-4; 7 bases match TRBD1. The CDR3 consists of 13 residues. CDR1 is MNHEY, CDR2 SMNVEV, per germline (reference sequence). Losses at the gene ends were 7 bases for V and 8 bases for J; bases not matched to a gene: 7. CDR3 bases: TGTGCCAGCAAGGAACAGGGGCGGGAAAAACTGTTTTTT. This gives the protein CASKEQGREKLFF. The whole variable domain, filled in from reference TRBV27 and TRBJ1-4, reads EAQVTQNPRYLITVTGKKLTVTCSQNMNHEYMSWYRQDPGLGLRQIYYSMNVEVTDKGDVPEGYKVSRKEKRNFPLILESPSPNQTSLYFCASKEQGREKLFFGSGTQLSVL.

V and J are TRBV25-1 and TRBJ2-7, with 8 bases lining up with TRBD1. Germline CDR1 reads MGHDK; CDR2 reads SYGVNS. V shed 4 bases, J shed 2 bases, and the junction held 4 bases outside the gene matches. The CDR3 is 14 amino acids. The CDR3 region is CASSGDRWTYEQYF. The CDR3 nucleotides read TGTGCCAGCAGTGGGGACAGGTGGACCTACGAGCAGTACTTC.